The 10 T cell receptor beta chains reported below all come from one sample, sequenced in a study of blood T cells in healthy people across ages. The second PCR ran about 6 to 12 cycles with a sample-barcoded 5' primer and J-beta primers. TCRdb re-called the 5' RACE reads through MiXCR, storing one row per CDR3 protein. The sample carries around 1,700,000 distinct CDR3 sequences, roughly 30% recorded once. Specimen: blood. The receptors were sampled from a woman in her twenties or thirties in good health.

This clonotype was detected only a few times. This sequence joins TRBV7-2 and TRBJ2-2, with D perhaps matching TRBD2 (6 bases). CDR1 SGHTA and CDR2 FQGNSA come from the germline V gene. The CDR3 totals 16 residues. V lost 5 bases to trimming and J lost 2 bases, with 15 bases between them. The CDR3 spells CASSVSATSNTGELFF. The DNA for the CDR3 is TGTGCCAGCAGCGTTAGCGCGACTAGTAACACCGGGGAGCTGTTTTTT.

This clonotype showed up just a few times. This sequence joins TRBV27 and TRBJ2-1; possibly TRBD2 for D (7 bases). Germline assignment: CDR1 MNHEY and CDR2 SMNVEV (reference sequence). The CDR3 is made up of 16 amino acids. Trimming stripped 2 bases from V and 8 bases from J, with 19 bases between. The CDR3 DNA sequence: TGTGCCAGCAGTTTAGTGGGGATTGAAGGGGGGGATGAGCAGTTCTTC. Its translation is CASSLVGIEGGDEQFF.

This clonotype has ten or more counts. The rearrangement uses TRBV7-3 and TRBJ1-6; D is undetermined. V dropped 4 bases and J dropped 7 bases, with 14 bases sitting between them. Germline CDR1 and CDR2: SGHTA and FQGTGA. The CDR3 is 15 amino acids. Written as DNA, the CDR3 is TGTGCCAGCAGCTGCAGACGGCTTAACAATTCACCCCTCCACTTT. As protein: CASSCRRLNNSPLHF. Based on the CDR3 plus reference TRBV7-3 and TRBJ1-6, the full variable domain is GAGVSQTPSNKVTEKGKYVELRCDPISGHTALYWYRQSLGQGPEFLIYFQGTGAADDSGLPNDRFFAVRPEGSVSTLKIQRTERGDSAVYLCASSCRRLNNSPLHFGNGTRLTVT.

For this clonotype: One base away lies a much larger clone, so this may be a sequencing read error. The chain employs TRBV5-1 and TRBJ2-4; no reliable D call. The J call may be incorrect, as the DNA end agrees better with TRBJ2-7. Germline assignment: CDR1 SGHRS and CDR2 YFSETQ. The CDR3 consists of 15 residues. CDR3 loop: CAGSLGSYGTYEQYF. In DNA form, the CDR3 reads TGCGCCGGCAGCTTGGGTTCGTACGGAACCTACGAGCAGTACTTC.

The V gene is TRBV9, the J gene TRBJ2-7, with D perhaps matching TRBD1 or TRBD2 (5 bases each). V dropped 1 base and J dropped 7 bases, with 15 bases sitting between them. Looked up from germline, CDR1 is SGDLS and CDR2 is YYNGEE. CDR3 length: 14 amino acids. The DNA for the CDR3 is TGTGCCAGCAGCGTACGGGACGCCCGAACGGAGCAGTACTTC. This gives the protein CASSVRDARTEQYF.

On this clonotype itself: This may be a read error: a much more frequent sequence differs by one nucleotide. This chain uses TRBV7-9 with TRBJ2-1; TRBD1 matches 12 bases. With V trimmed by 5 bases and J by 10 bases, 9 bases remained unmatched. Germline V gene lookup returns CDR1 SEHNR and CDR2 FQNEAQ (reference sequence). The CDR3 loop spans 15 amino acids. The chain's CDR3 is CASSRDRGLSYEQFF. CDR3 nucleotide sequence: TGTGCCAGCAGCCGGGACAGGGGGCTCTCCTACGAGCAGTTCTTC.

This clonotype was detected ten times or more. The chain uses TRBV12-3 or TRBV12-4 and TRBJ2-7, with 7 bases matching TRBD1. J gave up 2 bases and V 6 bases, and 7 bases lay outside the gene matches. This CDR3 comprises 14 residues. Written as DNA, the CDR3 is TGTGCCAGCAGCCGGGACAGCGTGACCTACGAGCAGTACTTC. This encodes CASSRDSVTYEQYF.

The chain combines TRBV19 with TRBJ2-5; no clear D gene. V was pared by 1 base and J by 1 base, with 10 bases between. From germline, CDR1 is LNHDA and CDR2 SQIVND (reference sequence). There are 15 residues in the CDR3. CDR3 DNA sequence: TGTGCCAGTAGTATAGGGGCCCGCCTCCAAGAGACCCAGTACTTC. The encoded protein is CASSIGARLQETQYF.

This clonotype has a count of ten or more. V is TRBV7-2 and J is TRBJ2-7, with D perhaps matching TRBD2 (6 bases). Trimming removed 1 base at V and 5 bases at J, with 12 bases between. There are 14 residues in the CDR3. From germline, CDR1 is SGHTA and CDR2 FQGNSA. The CDR3 DNA is TGTGCCAGCAGCTTAGACTCGGGAGTCAACGAGCAGTACTTC. The encoded protein is CASSLDSGVNEQYF. The full variable domain, completed using reference TRBV7-2 and TRBJ2-7, is GAGVSQSPSNKVTEKGKDVELRCDPISGHTALYWYRQSLGQGLEFLIYFQGNSAPDKSGLPSDRFSAERTGGSVSTLTIQRTQQEDSAVYLCASSLDSGVNEQYFGPGTRLTVT.

This rearrangement joins TRBV6-1 to TRBJ2-1, with TRBD2 matching 9 bases. Germline assignment: CDR1 MNHNS and CDR2 SASEGT. This CDR3 is 16 amino acids long. Trimming removed 2 bases from V and 8 bases from J; junction bases left unmatched: 10. For the CDR3, the DNA is TGTGCCAGCAGTGAACCAAGGCGGGGGGGACCCGATGAGCAGTTCTTC. Protein product: CASSEPRRGGPDEQFF.